This TCR beta chain derives from a study of T cells in Graves' hyperthyroidism and ophthalmopathy. This clonotype was observed a few times. From RNA transcripts, TCR beta CDR3 regions were amplified. The TCR CDR3 was amplified in a first-round RT-PCR using the HTBI primer set. Each CDR3 protein gets one entry after TCRdb re-called the multiplex PCR reads with MiXCR. The repertoire holds 150,000 to 200,000 distinct CDR3 sequences, with approximately 15% as singletons. V dropped 2 bases and J dropped 0 bases, with 13 bases sitting between them. Germline assignment: CDR1 LGHNA and CDR2 YNFKEQ. This CDR3 comprises 16 residues.

Sequenced sample: blood. The source of this sequence is a woman aged 45-65 years with Graves' hyperthyroidism. The gene calls are TRBV4-2 and TRBJ1-1; unclear D gene. The CDR3 is CASSQSNGVMNTEAFF. The CDR3 nucleotides read TGTGCCAGCAGCCAATCCAATGGGGTGATGAACACTGAAGCTTTCTTT.